This entry lists 5 T cell receptor beta chains sequenced from one sample in a study of beta chain features in type 1 diabetes. Findings and limits, study-wide: Type 1 diabetes patients had moderately but significantly shorter TCRB CDR3s in all four CD4+ subsets.

The antigens for these receptors are not known. Isolated RNA was reverse transcribed in full, so expressed TCRB transcripts were sequenced. Method: immunoSEQ multiplex PCR; TCRdb's copy keeps in-frame clones and lacks some. Among some 200,000 clones listed, roughly 16% were seen once. Sequenced: naive CD4+ T cells from blood. Receptors originate from a young man with type 1 diabetes.

The CDR3 region is CASSQAPYNEQFF. Written as DNA, the CDR3 is TGTGCCAGCAGCCAAGCCCCGTACAATGAGCAGTTCTTC. This chain connects TRBV4-2 to TRBJ2-1; no clear D. Between the trimmed V and J ends, which lost 1 base and 4 bases, there was a span of 5 bases. CDR3 length: 13 amino acids. From germline, CDR1 is LGHNA and CDR2 YNFKEQ.

The chain recombines TRBV7-9 with TRBJ2-1, with 7 bases matching TRBD2. This CDR3 comprises 18 residues. From germline, CDR1 is SEHNR and CDR2 FQNEAQ (reference sequence). The J segment lost 5 bases and the V segment lost 1 base, leaving 14 bases of the junction unmatched. CDR3 bases: TGTGCCAGCAGCTTAGGTCTAGCGGTAACCCTTCGGGACAATGAGCAGTTCTTC. It yields the protein CASSLGLAVTLRDNEQFF.

V usage is TRBV9 and J usage is TRBJ2-2; no clear D. There are 13 residues in the CDR3. The germline V gene encodes CDR1 SGDLS and CDR2 YYNGEE. The ends were cut back, 3 bases at V and 7 bases at J, with 10 bases in the middle. As DNA, the CDR3 is TGTGCCAGCAGCGCAGATCGTGGCGGGGAGCTGTTTTTT. This gives the protein CASSADRGGELFF.

The V and J genes are TRBV30 and TRBJ1-5; D call uncertain. V lost 2 bases and J 3 bases, leaving 5 bases between the germline ends. Germline lookup yields CDR1 GTSNPN and CDR2 SVGIG (reference sequence). This CDR3 has 12 amino acids. In DNA, the CDR3 is TGTGCCTGGAGTCGAGACAATCAGCCCCAGCATTTT. Its protein product is CAWSRDNQPQHF. The variable domain in full, with the rest retrieved from reference TRBV30 and TRBJ1-5, is SQTIHQWPATLVQPVGSPLSLECTVEGTSNPNLYWYRQAAGRGLQLLFYSVGIGQISSEVPQNLSASRPQDRQFILSSKKLLLSDSGFYLCAWSRDNQPQHFGDGTRLSIL.

The CDR3 DNA reads TGTGCCAGCTTAACCGAGGACAGGGAAACTGAAGCTTTCTTT. Residues: CASLTEDRETEAFF. The V gene is TRBV6-6, the J gene TRBJ1-1, with 8 bases lining up with TRBD1. CDR3 length: 14 residues. V lost 8 bases and J lost 5; bases outside the gene matches: 10. Germline CDR1 MNHNY, CDR2 SVGAGI (reference sequence).